This TCR beta chain originates from a study of prognosis after radiotherapy for stage I lung cancer. Study details: The patients included approximately 15 who had newly diagnosed primary stage I lung tumors, along with roughly five others who had oligometastatic NSCLC after their primary tumor had been surgically resected. Stereotactic body radiotherapy was given without concurrent therapy, and no patient received both at once. About twelve men and over five women, aged about 53 to 85 and with a median age of about 71 years, made up the patients.

The CDR3 loop spans 15 amino acids. Trimming took 7 bases from V and 3 from J, leaving 15 bases between them. Germline loops: CDR1 SGHNT, CDR2 YENEEA. The authors amplified TCR beta CDR3 from genomic DNA using two-round multiplex PCR. Used in first-round PCR were primers specific to each TRBV and TRBJ gene. Each CDR3 protein is one row after TCRdb ran MiXCR on the multiplex PCR reads. The table shows approximately 20,000 distinct CDR3 sequences, with about 27% occurring only once. This receptor was identified in a donor of 50 years or more with non-small cell lung cancer. The source was PBMCs, collected before or after stereotactic body radiation therapy (not recorded which). The chain couples TRBV11-3 to TRBJ2-2; tentative D call: TRBD1 (5 bases). CDR3 sequence: CASTPPTGYTGELFF. CDR3 bases: TGTGCCAGCACCCCACCCACAGGCTACACCGGGGAGCTGTTTTTT.